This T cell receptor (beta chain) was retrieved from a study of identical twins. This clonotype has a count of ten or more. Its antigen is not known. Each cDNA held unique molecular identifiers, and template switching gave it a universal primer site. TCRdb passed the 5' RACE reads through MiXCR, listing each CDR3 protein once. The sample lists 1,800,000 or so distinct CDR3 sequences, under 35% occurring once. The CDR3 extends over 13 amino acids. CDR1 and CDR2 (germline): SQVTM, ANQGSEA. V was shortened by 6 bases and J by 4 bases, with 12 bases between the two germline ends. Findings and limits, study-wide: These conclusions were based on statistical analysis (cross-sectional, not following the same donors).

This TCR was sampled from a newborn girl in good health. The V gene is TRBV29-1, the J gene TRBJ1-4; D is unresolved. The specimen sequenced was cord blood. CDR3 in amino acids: CSVKTRFNEKLFF. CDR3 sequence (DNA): TGCAGCGTGAAAACACGGTTTAATGAAAAACTGTTTTTT.